This T cell receptor (beta chain) was found in a study of vaccination and CD4 T cells after COVID-19. The study, taken as a whole, reports: Spike mono-reactivity was shown by 304 of 307 vaccine-specific clones in convalescent patients.

Germline-derived CDR1 and CDR2 are SGHTA and FQGNSA. The CDR3 consists of 16 residues. V was pared by 5 bases and J by 0 bases, with 15 bases between. Regarding this clonotype: Its antigen is not known.

Treatment in this sample: roughly 10-day PBMC culture with coronavirus spike peptide pools or control peptides (ViraFEST assay). Cultured CD4+ T-cell DNA underwent Oncomine TCR Beta short-read sequencing. TCRdb itself ran the PCR reads through MiXCR, one entry per CDR3 protein. The repertoire has about 20,000 distinct CDR3 sequences, 60% of them found once; the top ten carry around 9%. The chain has TRBV7-2 and TRBJ2-3, with D tentatively TRBD1 or TRBD2 (5 bases each). The sequence derives from a human donor who had recovered from COVID-19. The source was CD4+ T cells from blood, cultured in vitro, collected after SARS-CoV-2 vaccination. CDR3 in DNA: TGTGCCAGCAGCGCTACTAGGGGTTCGAGCACAGATACGCAGTATTTT. This gives the protein CASSATRGSSTDTQYF.